Each of the 25 T cell receptor beta chains below was sequenced from the same sample in a study of blood T cell repertoires in COVID-19. Method: immunoSEQ multiplex PCR; TCRdb's copy keeps in-frame clones and lacks some. The data hold 55,000 to 75,000 clones, with about 81% observed a single time. Sample: peripheral blood. The receptors derive from a human donor in a cohort sampled during active COVID-19.

The DNA of the CDR3 is TGTGCCAGCAGCCGCGACAGCTCCTACGAGCAGTACTTC. Translating gives CASSRDSSYEQYF. This chain uses TRBV7-9 with TRBJ2-7; a possible D gene is TRBD1 (5 bases). The V gene lost 5 bases and the J gene lost 0 bases, with 8 bases spanning the gap. CDR3 length: 13 amino acids. Germline-derived CDR1 and CDR2 are SEHNR and FQNEAQ (reference sequence).

This chain links TRBV7-9 with TRBJ2-5; 13 bases fit TRBD2. The V and J ends lost 1 base and 5 bases, in that order; junction bases with no gene match: 7. The CDR3 consists of 17 residues. Germline CDR1 SEHNR, CDR2 FQNEAQ (reference sequence). CDR3 in DNA: TGTGCCAGCAGCTTAGGGTGGACTAGCGGGAGAAGCGAGACCCAGTACTTC. Its translation: CASSLGWTSGRSETQYF.

The chain has TRBV11-2 and TRBJ1-6; 8 bases line up with TRBD1. V lost 6 bases, J lost 8 bases, and 6 bases stayed unmatched. Germline CDR1 SGHAT, CDR2 FQNNGV. This CDR3 has 14 residues. CDR3: CASRANRGDSPLHF. The CDR3 bases are TGTGCCAGCAGGGCGAACAGGGGGGATTCACCCCTCCACTTT. Based on the CDR3 plus reference TRBV11-2 and TRBJ1-6, the full variable domain is EAGVAQSPRYKIIEKRQSVAFWCNPISGHATLYWYQQILGQGPKLLIQFQNNGVVDDSQLPKDRFSAERLKGVDSTLKIQPAKLEDSAVYLCASRANRGDSPLHFGNGTRLTVT.

This clone was recorded once. The chain recombines TRBV12-3 or TRBV12-4 with TRBJ1-6; no firm D call. V gave up 6 bases and J gave up 4 bases, with 7 bases separating them. This CDR3 is built from 13 residues. The CDR3 region is CASSPSYNSPLHF. The CDR3 nucleotides are TGTGCCAGCAGCCCATCATATAATTCACCCCTCCACTTT.

This rearrangement joins TRBV19 to TRBJ2-1, with 10 bases lining up with TRBD2. Per germline, CDR1 LNHDA and CDR2 SQIVND (reference sequence). J gave up 7 bases and V 9 bases, and 9 bases lay outside the gene matches. The CDR3 is made up of 14 amino acids. The CDR3 is CASGGGTSDNEQFF. CDR3 coding DNA: TGTGCCAGCGGGGGGGGGACTAGCGATAATGAGCAGTTCTTC.

There are many counts of this clone. This chain connects TRBV5-1 to TRBJ2-1; maybe TRBD1 (5 bases). Germline loops: CDR1 SGHRS, CDR2 YFSETQ. Trimming cost V 6 bases and J 0 bases, with 13 bases left between them. The CDR3 loop spans 15 amino acids. The DNA for the CDR3 is TGCGCCAGCATATCAGGGAACAGCTCCTACAATGAGCAGTTCTTC. It specifies CASISGNSSYNEQFF.

The chain links TRBV13 to TRBJ2-3, with D perhaps TRBD2 (6 bases). Trimming pared 2 bases from V and 1 base from J, leaving 19 bases between. Germline CDR1 PRHDT, CDR2 FYEKMQ (reference sequence). The CDR3 has 18 residues. The CDR3 protein is CASSLRLAEGSRTDTQYF. In DNA form, the CDR3 reads TGTGCCAGCAGCTTACGGTTAGCGGAGGGATCCCGCACAGATACGCAGTATTTT. Looking up the rest from reference TRBV13 and TRBJ2-3 gives the full variable domain: AAGVIQSPRHLIKEKRETATLKCYPIPRHDTVYWYQQGPGQDPQFLISFYEKMQSDKGSIPDRFSAQQFSDYHSELNMSSLELGDSALYFCASSLRLAEGSRTDTQYFGPGTRLTVL.

This rearrangement joins TRBV4-2 to TRBJ2-2; maybe TRBD1 (6 bases). The CDR3 runs 16 residues. Trimming removed 2 bases from V and 6 bases from J, with 16 bases in between. Germline V gene data show CDR1 as LGHNA and CDR2 as YNFKEQ. CDR3 region: CASSQFAGTTPGELFF. In DNA form, the CDR3 reads TGTGCCAGCAGCCAATTTGCCGGGACAACGCCCGGGGAGCTGTTTTTT.

The chain employs TRBV6-2 or TRBV6-3 and TRBJ2-7; D remains ambiguous. The V gene's germline CDR1 is MNHEY and CDR2 SVGEGT. Trimming pared 5 bases from V and 4 bases from J, leaving 9 bases between. This CDR3 has 12 amino acids. Here the CDR3 DNA reads TGTGCCAGCAGTACCCTCGGGTACGAGCAGTACTTC. This translates into CASSTLGYEQYF.

The chain recombines TRBV27 with TRBJ2-1; 12 nucleotides match TRBD1. J lost 9 bases, V lost 2 bases, and 8 bases had no gene match. CDR3 length: 16 residues. The germline V gene encodes CDR1 MNHEY and CDR2 SMNVEV (reference sequence). The CDR3 sequence: CASSLEGTGGLGEQFF. The DNA for the CDR3 is TGTGCCAGCAGTTTAGAGGGGACAGGGGGCCTTGGTGAGCAGTTCTTC.

This chain uses TRBV6-5 with TRBJ2-7; 7 bases are shared with TRBD2. The germline CDR1 and CDR2 sequences are MNHEY and SVGAGI. Unmatched junction bases numbered 5, after V lost 6 bases and J lost 0 bases. The CDR3 covers 14 residues. CDR3 nucleotide sequence: TGTGCCAGCAGCGTCACGGGGGGCTCCTACGAGCAGTACTTC. Protein: CASSVTGGSYEQYF.

CDR3 DNA sequence: TGTGCCACCAGCCATAACAGGGCCGGGGAGCTGTTTTTT. This gives the protein CATSHNRAGELFF. The chain has TRBV15 and TRBJ2-2; D possibly corresponds to TRBD1 (6 bases). V lost 5 bases to trimming and J lost 6 bases, with 10 bases between them. Per germline, CDR1 LNHNV and CDR2 YYDKDF (reference sequence). There are 13 residues in the CDR3.

This chain uses TRBV10-3 with TRBJ2-3; 9 positions match TRBD2. The CDR3 length is 15 residues. With 6 bases clipped from V and 1 base from J, the junction kept 5 bases outside the gene matches. Looked up from germline, CDR1 is ENHRY and CDR2 is SYGVKD. CDR3 nucleotides: TGTGCCATCAGGGATATAGCGGGAGGCACAGATACGCAGTATTTT. This codes for CAIRDIAGGTDTQYF.

A few counts support this clone. CDR3 nucleotides: TGTGCCATCAGCCCTCCTTGGACAGGGGATGTCAATGAGCAGTTCTTC. Protein product: CAISPPWTGDVNEQFF. This sequence joins TRBV10-3 and TRBJ2-1; 9 nucleotides match TRBD1. J gave up 6 bases and V 6 bases, and 12 bases lay outside the gene matches. Germline CDR1 reads ENHRY; CDR2 reads SYGVKD. The CDR3 has 16 amino acids.

This sequence joins TRBV19 and TRBJ2-4; the match to TRBD1 covers 10 bases. Germline V CDR1 and CDR2: LNHDA, SQIVND (reference sequence). V trimming: 5 bases; J trimming: 5 bases; junction bases outside the gene matches: 6. The CDR3 runs 15 residues. The CDR3 loop is CASSLAGTGENIQYF. The CDR3 bases are TGTGCCAGTAGTTTAGCCGGGACAGGGGAAAACATTCAGTACTTC.

The chain combines TRBV19 with TRBJ1-6; TRBD1 matches 7 bases. The CDR3 has 15 residues. Germline CDR1 reads LNHDA; CDR2 reads SQIVND (reference sequence). V was clipped by 5 bases and J by 8 bases; unmatched bases: 9. The chain's CDR3 is CASSRGGGGDSPLHF. CDR3 sequence (DNA): TGTGCCAGTAGTCGCGGAGGGGGCGGTGATTCACCCCTCCACTTT.

V usage is TRBV6-5 and J usage is TRBJ2-1, with D possibly matching TRBD2 (5 bases). The V gene lost 2 bases and the J gene lost 6 bases, with 8 bases spanning the gap. Germline V gives CDR1 MNHEY, CDR2 SVGAGI. The CDR3 sequence is 13 residues long. The CDR3 is CASSYERRNEQFF. CDR3 DNA sequence: TGTGCCAGCAGTTACGAGCGGCGCAATGAGCAGTTCTTC.

This chain joins TRBV6-2 or TRBV6-3 and TRBJ2-1; the match to TRBD2 covers 9 bases. The CDR3 consists of 17 residues. Germline V gene lookup returns CDR1 MNHEY and CDR2 SVGEGT. V gave up 0 bases and J gave up 4 bases; unmatched junction bases: 7. The CDR3 bases are TGTGCCAGCAGTTACTCACCGACTAGCGGCATTTACAATGAGCAGTTCTTC. Its protein is CASSYSPTSGIYNEQFF.

CDR3 in DNA: TGTGCCACCAGTGTCGTTGACAGGCATGGATACGATGAGCAGTTCTTC. Amino acids: CATSVVDRHGYDEQFF. The chain joins TRBV24-1 to TRBJ2-1; D is possibly TRBD1 (6 bases). The CDR3 loop spans 16 amino acids. V shed 5 bases and J shed 8 bases, with 21 bases lying between them. Looked up from germline, CDR1 is KGHDR and CDR2 is SFDVKD.

The V and J genes are TRBV6-5 and TRBJ1-2; TRBD1 might be the D (6 bases). The CDR3 consists of 13 residues. The germline CDR1 and CDR2 sequences are MNHEY and SVGAGI. The V end was cut by 11 bases, the J end by 4 bases, with 17 bases between. The chain's CDR3 is CALQQGSGYGYTF. Here the CDR3 DNA reads TGTGCCCTACAGCAGGGGTCGGGCTATGGCTACACCTTC.

The rearrangement uses TRBV28 and TRBJ2-5, with 7 bases matching TRBD2. Germline CDR1 and CDR2: MDHEN and SYDVKM. The CDR3 is 15 amino acids. V lost 4 bases to trimming and J lost 4 bases; unmatched junction nucleotides: 9. CDR3 bases: TGTGCCAGCAGTTCTTGGCGGGAGTTGGTAGAGACCCAGTACTTC. The encoded protein is CASSSWRELVETQYF.

This clone was found once. This chain links TRBV4-3 with TRBJ2-1; TRBD2 matches at 7 bases. The CDR3 has 15 amino acids. From germline, CDR1 is LGHNA and CDR2 YSLEER. Trimming at V came to 3 bases and at J to 7 bases, leaving 9 bases not matched to a gene. CDR3: CASSHGDYGKNEQFF. For the CDR3, the DNA is TGCGCCAGCAGCCATGGGGACTATGGTAAAAATGAGCAGTTCTTC.

The V and J genes are TRBV5-1 and TRBJ2-7; tentatively, D is TRBD1 (5 bases). Trimming removed 4 bases at V and 2 bases at J, with 13 bases between. Germline V gene lookup returns CDR1 SGHRS and CDR2 YFSETQ. CDR3 length: 14 amino acids. The CDR3 region has the DNA TGCGCCAGCAGCCATGAAGACAGAACCTACGAGCAGTACTTC. This sequence encodes CASSHEDRTYEQYF.

This clone was detected a few times. One end of the junction fails to match germline, which may point to a read error. The J gene is TRBJ2-3, the V gene TRBV20-1; 7 nucleotides agree with TRBD2. There are 13 residues in the CDR3. Germline V gene sequence: CDR1 DFQATT, CDR2 SNEGSKA (reference sequence). The CDR3 region has the DNA TGCAGTGCTAGTAGGACTAGTGATTCCGTGGGGCGATTT. Its translation: CSASRTSDSVGRF.

The rearrangement joins TRBV19 to TRBJ1-6; D is possibly TRBD1 (5 bases). V dropped 2 bases and J dropped 10 bases, with 9 bases sitting between them. Per germline, CDR1 LNHDA and CDR2 SQIVND (reference sequence). This CDR3 comprises 13 residues. CDR3 nucleotide sequence: TGTGCCAGTAGTATAACCGGGGGATCACCCCTCCACTTT. It specifies CASSITGGSPLHF.